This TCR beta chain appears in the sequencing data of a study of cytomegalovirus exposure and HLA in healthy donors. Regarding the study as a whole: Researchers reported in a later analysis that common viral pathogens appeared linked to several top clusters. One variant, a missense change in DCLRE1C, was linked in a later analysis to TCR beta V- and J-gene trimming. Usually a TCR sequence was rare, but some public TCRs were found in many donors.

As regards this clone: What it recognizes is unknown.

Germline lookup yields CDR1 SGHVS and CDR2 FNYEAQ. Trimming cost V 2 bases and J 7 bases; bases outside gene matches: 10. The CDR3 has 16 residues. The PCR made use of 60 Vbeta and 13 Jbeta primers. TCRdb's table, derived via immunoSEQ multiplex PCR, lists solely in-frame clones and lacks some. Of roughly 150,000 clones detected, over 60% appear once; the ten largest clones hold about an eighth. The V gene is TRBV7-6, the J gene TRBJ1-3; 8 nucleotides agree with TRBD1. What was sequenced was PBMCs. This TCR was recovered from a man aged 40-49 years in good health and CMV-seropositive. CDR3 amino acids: CASSLWEMTGENTIYF. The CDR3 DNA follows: TGTGCCAGCAGCTTATGGGAGATGACAGGGGAGAACACCATATATTTT.